This T cell receptor (beta chain) originates from a study of beta chain features in type 1 diabetes (dated by TCRdb to 2017 to 2018). Background for the entire study: Patients and healthy donors did not differ in mean age, gender distribution, total cell number or subset yield. A total of roughly 100,000,000 sorted cells were examined across all samples, and the number of cells per subset was strongly correlated with RNA yield. The study compared TCRB repertoires of sorted circulating CD4+ T cell subsets between recently diagnosed type 1 diabetes patients and matched healthy donors. Regulatory and stem cell-like memory subsets were obtained from only 8 patients and roughly 8 healthy donors, while naive and central memory subsets were obtained from all 30 or so donors. What the study reported, not specific to this receptor: Patients with type 1 diabetes made fewer insertions and deleted more nucleotides at VDJ recombination sites, implying thymic rearrangement abnormalities. HLA sub-analyses involved small numbers of individuals, so any influence of HLA type on TCRB rearrangement remained unresolved. Naive, central memory and regulatory TCRB repertoires appeared more similar among patients than among healthy donors. Type 1 diabetes patients showed a moderate but significant shortening of TCRB CDR3 length in all four CD4+ subsets. PCR might favor shorter templates, but patient and control samples were amplified and corrected together, so any skew would affect both groups equally. Because cDNA was sequenced instead of genomic DNA, activated cells with high expression could be over-represented, although the groups did not differ in activation or CD3 levels.

Regarding this clone: Its specific antigen is unknown. No per-base quality is available; no much larger clone lies one base away.

From each donor, a single peripheral blood sample of approximately 0.11 L on average was drawn into heparinised tubes. A BD FACSAria II and a panel including CD45RO, CCR7, CD25, CD127, CD95 and CD27 were used to sort naive, central memory, regulatory and stem cell-like memory CD4+ T cells. Every sorted population had a purity above 95%. PBMCs were isolated immediately by Lymphoprep density gradient centrifugation and stained directly without culture. So that batch effects would be minimized, each experiment stained and sorted samples in pairs, pairing one healthy donor with one patient. V and J lose 4 bases and 0 bases, and a span of 9 bases separates them. The CDR3 runs 14 amino acids, cysteine and phenylalanine included. Only the CDR3 part of the read is kept: 42 bases, read in frame from the first base. The germline V gene encodes CDR1 SEHNR and CDR2 FQNEAQ (reference sequence). The entire isolated RNA was reverse transcribed using the High Capacity cDNA Reverse Transcription Kit, and thus expressed TCRB transcripts were sequenced. Deep immunoSEQ sequencing was performed on naive, central memory and regulatory T cell samples, with an average of about 3.57 million total reads per sample. After sorted cells were lysed in RLT buffer, RNA was extracted with DNase-treated RNeasy Micro or Mini kits, with the choice depending on cell number. To prevent cross-contamination, every cell subset was processed on its own, while patient and healthy donor samples were processed together. The immunoSEQ multiplex PCR was used to amplify TCRB sequences from cDNA, generating 87-bp fragments that spanned the CDR3 region. Amplicons were sequenced on the Illumina HiSeq platform. Per the source publication's procedure: Synthetic template baselines were used to correct PCR bias computationally, reads within Hamming distance 2 were collapsed, and singletons that could not be merged were discarded. By aligning reads against IMGT, V, D and J genes, CDR3 length, and insertions or deletions at six rearrangement sites were assigned. Within each subset, clonotype counts were normalized to sorted cell number, and only after that were true diversity and Gini coefficients computed with the tcR R package. The overlap coefficient, calculated on TCRB nucleotide sequences, was used to measure repertoire sharing. As a proxy for the pre-selection repertoire, out-of-frame TCRB sequences from naive cells were analyzed. The table comes from immuneACCESS by way of TCRdb, which keeps in-frame sequences with V and J called. Part of the clones is missing from these tables; in studies checked, under half for an unresolved V gene and the rest for unknown reasons. V, J and clone size are those of that table, while D and trimming were read from the DNA. The sample profile shows 500,000 to 850,000 clones; 11% to 15% of them were found once. The top ten clones comprise just under 0.04% of the sample.

This clonotype originated in a man aged 18 to 30 with type 1 diabetes. Input material: naive CD4+ T cells from blood. The cell subset or site label on this specimen signifies: true naive CD4+ T cells. Rearrangement joined TRBV7-9 to TRBJ1-1; the D segment could be TRBD1, given 6 matching bases. The DNA sequence is as follows: TGTGCCAGCAGCTCCCACAGGGTGAACACTGAAGCTTTCTTT. The translation is CASSSHRVNTEAFF. Beyond the CDR3, the reference TRBV7-9 and TRBJ1-1 genes provide the residues; the full variable domain reads: DTGVSQNPRHKITKRGQNVTFRCDPISEHNRLYWYRQTLGQGPEFLTYFQNEAQLEKSRLLSDRFSAERPKGSFSTLEIQRTEQGDSAMYLCASSSHRVNTEAFFGQGTRLTVV.